This T cell receptor (beta chain) was recorded in a study of molecular identifiers for immune sequencing clone quantification. TCRdb processed the PCR reads anew with MiXCR; each CDR3 protein has one entry. The profile shows 75,000 to 100,000 distinct CDR3 sequences, around 19% of them singletons. In this sample, this clonotype turned up many times. Germline V gene sequence: CDR1 MNHEY, CDR2 SVGEGT. Trimming shortened V by 0 bases and J by 2 bases, and 8 bases separated the two germline ends. The CDR3 is 14 amino acids. Sequencing input: naive CD8+ T cells from blood, with Jurkat cell RNA spiked in. Subset given: FACS-sorted CD8+CD4-CCR7+CD45RA+ naive T cells. This clonotype was sampled from a human donor in good health. Some libraries in this study had Jurkat cell RNA spiked in. The chain combines TRBV6-2 or TRBV6-3 with TRBJ2-7; possible D gene TRBD2, 6 bases. The CDR3 sequence: CASSYSSGPYEQYF. The DNA for the CDR3 is TGTGCCAGCAGTTACTCTAGCGGACCCTACGAGCAGTACTTC.